Included here is one T cell receptor beta chain sequence, with context. Sequencing used immunoSEQ multiplex PCR; TCRdb keeps in-frame clones, though not all of them. The repertoire consists of 35,000 to 40,000 clones, with more than 75% occurring once and the leading ten covering around 7.3%. The sample originates from a study of T cell changes during pregnancy in multiple sclerosis. This CDR3 is built from 14 residues. Germline V gene data show CDR1 as SGHRS and CDR2 as YFSETQ. Trimming cost V 4 bases and J 3 bases; bases outside gene matches: 4. The V and J genes are TRBV5-1 and TRBJ1-1, with 9 bases identical to TRBD1. Material: CD8+ T cells from peripheral blood mononuclear cells, obtained in the third trimester of pregnancy. This clonotype was obtained from a female donor with multiple sclerosis, enrolled in a pregnancy study. Here the CDR3 reads CASSLDRGHTEAFF. Here the CDR3 DNA reads TGCGCCAGCAGCCTGGACAGGGGTCACACTGAAGCTTTCTTT.